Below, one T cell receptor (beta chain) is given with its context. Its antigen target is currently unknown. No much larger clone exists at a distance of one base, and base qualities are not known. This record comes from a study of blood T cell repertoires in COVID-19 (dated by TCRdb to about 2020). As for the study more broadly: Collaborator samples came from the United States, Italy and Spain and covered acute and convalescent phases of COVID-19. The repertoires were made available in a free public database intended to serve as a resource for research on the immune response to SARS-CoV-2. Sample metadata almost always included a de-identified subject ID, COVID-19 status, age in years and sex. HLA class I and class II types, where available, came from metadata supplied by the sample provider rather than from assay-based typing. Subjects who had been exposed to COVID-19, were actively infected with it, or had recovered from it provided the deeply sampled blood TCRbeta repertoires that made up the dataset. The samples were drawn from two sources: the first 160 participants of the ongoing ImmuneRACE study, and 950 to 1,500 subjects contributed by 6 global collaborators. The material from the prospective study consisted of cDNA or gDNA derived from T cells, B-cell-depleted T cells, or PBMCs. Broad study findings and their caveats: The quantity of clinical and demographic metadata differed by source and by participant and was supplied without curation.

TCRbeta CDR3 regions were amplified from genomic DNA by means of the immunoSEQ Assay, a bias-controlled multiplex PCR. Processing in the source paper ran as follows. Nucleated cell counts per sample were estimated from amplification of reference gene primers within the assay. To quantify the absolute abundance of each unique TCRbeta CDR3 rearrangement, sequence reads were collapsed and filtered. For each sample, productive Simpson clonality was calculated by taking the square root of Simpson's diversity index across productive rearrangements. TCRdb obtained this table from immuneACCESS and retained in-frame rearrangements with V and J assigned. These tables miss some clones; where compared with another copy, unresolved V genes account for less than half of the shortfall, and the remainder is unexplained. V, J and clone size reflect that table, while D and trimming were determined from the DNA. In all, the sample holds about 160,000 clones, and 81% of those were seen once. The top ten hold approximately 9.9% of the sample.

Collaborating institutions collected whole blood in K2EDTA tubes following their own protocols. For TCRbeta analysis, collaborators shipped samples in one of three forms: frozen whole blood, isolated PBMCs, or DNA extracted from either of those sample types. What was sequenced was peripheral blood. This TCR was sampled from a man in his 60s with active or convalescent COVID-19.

The CDR3 region has the sequence CATLPTSGHYEQYF. The sequenced DNA is TGTGCCACCCTCCCAACTAGCGGCCACTACGAGCAGTACTTC. The chain is encoded by TRBV6-6 joined to TRBJ2-7; 8 central bases correspond to TRBD2. From cysteine to phenylalanine, the CDR3 is 14 amino acids long. Of all the DNA, just the CDR3 is kept, 42 bases in frame from base 1. The germline V gene (reference sequence) provides CDR1 MNHNY and CDR2 SVGAGI. Clipping removes 10 bases from V and 3 bases from J, with 11 as the unmatched junction base count.